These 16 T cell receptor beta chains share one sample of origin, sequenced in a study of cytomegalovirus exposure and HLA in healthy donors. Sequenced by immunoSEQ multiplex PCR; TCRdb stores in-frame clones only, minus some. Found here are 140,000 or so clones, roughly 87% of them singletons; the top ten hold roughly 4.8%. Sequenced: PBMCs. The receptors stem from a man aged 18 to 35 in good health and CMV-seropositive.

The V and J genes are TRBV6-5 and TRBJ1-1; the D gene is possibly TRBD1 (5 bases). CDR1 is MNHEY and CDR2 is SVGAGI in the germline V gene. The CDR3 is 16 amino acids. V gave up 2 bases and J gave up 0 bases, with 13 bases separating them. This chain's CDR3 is CASSYEGVGMNTEAFF. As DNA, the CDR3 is TGTGCCAGCAGTTACGAAGGGGTGGGGATGAACACTGAAGCTTTCTTT.

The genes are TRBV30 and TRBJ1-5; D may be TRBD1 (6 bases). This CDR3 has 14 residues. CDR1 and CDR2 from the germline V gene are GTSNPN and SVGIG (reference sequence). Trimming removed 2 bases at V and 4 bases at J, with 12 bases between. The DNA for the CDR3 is TGTGCCTGGAGTCGAACAGGGATTAATCAGCCCCAGCATTTT. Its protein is CAWSRTGINQPQHF.

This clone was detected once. The CDR3 nucleotides are TGTGCCAGCAGCTTGGGGCACAGGGTAGGCACTGAAGCTTTCTTT. Residues: CASSLGHRVGTEAFF. The V and J genes are TRBV5-8 and TRBJ1-1; D is possibly TRBD1 (6 bases). The CDR3 loop spans 15 amino acids. The V gene lost 0 bases and the J gene lost 4 bases, with 13 bases spanning the gap. Germline lookup yields CDR1 SGHTS and CDR2 YDEGEE.

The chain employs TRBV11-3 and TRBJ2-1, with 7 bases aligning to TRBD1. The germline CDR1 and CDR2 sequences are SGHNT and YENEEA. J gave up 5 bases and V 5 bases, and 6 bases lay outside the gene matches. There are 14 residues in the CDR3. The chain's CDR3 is CASSRGQSNNEQFF. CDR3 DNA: TGTGCCAGCAGCCGGGGACAGTCTAACAATGAGCAGTTCTTC.

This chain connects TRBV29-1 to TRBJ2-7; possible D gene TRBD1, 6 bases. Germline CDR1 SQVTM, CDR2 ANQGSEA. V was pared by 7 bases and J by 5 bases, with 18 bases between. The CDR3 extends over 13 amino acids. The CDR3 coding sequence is TGCAGCGCCGGACAGAGCCTAGTGAACGAGCAGTACTTC. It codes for CSAGQSLVNEQYF.

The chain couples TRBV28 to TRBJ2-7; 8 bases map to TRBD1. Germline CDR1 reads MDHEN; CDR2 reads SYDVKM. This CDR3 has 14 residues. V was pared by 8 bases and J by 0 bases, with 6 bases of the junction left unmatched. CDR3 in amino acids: CASAGGGSSYEQYF. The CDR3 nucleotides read TGTGCCAGCGCAGGGGGCGGATCCTCCTACGAGCAGTACTTC.

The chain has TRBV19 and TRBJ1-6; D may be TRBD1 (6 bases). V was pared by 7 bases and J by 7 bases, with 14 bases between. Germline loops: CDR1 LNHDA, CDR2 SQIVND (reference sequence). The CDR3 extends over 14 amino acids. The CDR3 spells CASKSRRGNSPLHF. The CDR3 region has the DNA TGTGCCAGTAAATCCCGCAGGGGAAATTCACCCCTCCACTTT.

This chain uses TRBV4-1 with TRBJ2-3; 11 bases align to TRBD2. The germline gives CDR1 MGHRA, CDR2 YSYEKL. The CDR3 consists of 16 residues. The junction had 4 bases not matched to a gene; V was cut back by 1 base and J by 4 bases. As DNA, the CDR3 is TGCGCCAGCAGCCAAGGACTAGCGGGACCCCCAGATACGCAGTATTTT. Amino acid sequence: CASSQGLAGPPDTQYF.

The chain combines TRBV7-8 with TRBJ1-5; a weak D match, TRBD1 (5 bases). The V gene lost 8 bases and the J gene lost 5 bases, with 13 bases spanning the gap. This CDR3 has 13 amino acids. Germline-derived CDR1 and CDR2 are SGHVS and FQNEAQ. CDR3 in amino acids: CASGALPDQPQHF. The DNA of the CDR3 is TGTGCCAGCGGGGCACTCCCGGATCAGCCCCAGCATTTT.

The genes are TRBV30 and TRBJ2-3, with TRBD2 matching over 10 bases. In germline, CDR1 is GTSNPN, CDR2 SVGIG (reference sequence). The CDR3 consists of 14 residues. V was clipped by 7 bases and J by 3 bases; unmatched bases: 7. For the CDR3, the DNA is TGTGCCTTGACTAGCGGGTTCGAAACAGATACGCAGTATTTT. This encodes CALTSGFETDTQYF. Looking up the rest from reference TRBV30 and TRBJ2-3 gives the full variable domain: SQTIHQWPATLVQPVGSPLSLECTVEGTSNPNLYWYRQAAGRGLQLLFYSVGIGQISSEVPQNLSASRPQDRQFILSSKKLLLSDSGFYLCALTSGFETDTQYFGPGTRLTVL.

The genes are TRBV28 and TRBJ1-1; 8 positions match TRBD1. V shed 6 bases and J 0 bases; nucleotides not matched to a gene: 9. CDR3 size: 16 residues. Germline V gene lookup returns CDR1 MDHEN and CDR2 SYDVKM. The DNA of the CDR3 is TGTGCCAGCAGCTTGCGGACAGGGCCTTTGAACACTGAAGCTTTCTTT. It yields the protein CASSLRTGPLNTEAFF.

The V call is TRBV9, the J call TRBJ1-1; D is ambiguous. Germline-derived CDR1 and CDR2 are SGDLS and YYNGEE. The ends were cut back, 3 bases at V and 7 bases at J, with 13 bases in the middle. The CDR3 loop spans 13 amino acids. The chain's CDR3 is CASSAGGGIEAFF. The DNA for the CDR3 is TGTGCCAGCAGCGCCGGAGGAGGGATTGAAGCTTTCTTT.

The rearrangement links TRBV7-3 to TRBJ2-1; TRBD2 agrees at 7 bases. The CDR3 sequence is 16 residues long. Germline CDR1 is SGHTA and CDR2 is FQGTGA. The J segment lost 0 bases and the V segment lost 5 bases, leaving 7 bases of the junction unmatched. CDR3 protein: CASSITGGSSYNEQFF. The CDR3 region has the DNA TGTGCCAGCAGCATTACGGGGGGAAGCTCCTACAATGAGCAGTTCTTC.

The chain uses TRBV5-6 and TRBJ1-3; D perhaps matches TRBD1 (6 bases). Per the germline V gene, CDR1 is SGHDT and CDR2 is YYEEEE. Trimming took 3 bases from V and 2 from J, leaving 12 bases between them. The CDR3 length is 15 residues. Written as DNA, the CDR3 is TGTGCCAGCAGCTCACAGGGTAGGCCTGGAAACACCATATATTTT. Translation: CASSSQGRPGNTIYF.

The CDR3 DNA is TGTGCCAGCAGTTTATCGCAGGGGGATACGCAGTATTTT. It encodes CASSLSQGDTQYF. The chain employs TRBV27 and TRBJ2-3; a weak D match, TRBD1 (6 bases). The V gene lost 0 bases and the J gene lost 6 bases, with 7 bases spanning the gap. The CDR3 extends over 13 amino acids. CDR1 MNHEY and CDR2 SMNVEV come from the germline V gene (reference sequence).

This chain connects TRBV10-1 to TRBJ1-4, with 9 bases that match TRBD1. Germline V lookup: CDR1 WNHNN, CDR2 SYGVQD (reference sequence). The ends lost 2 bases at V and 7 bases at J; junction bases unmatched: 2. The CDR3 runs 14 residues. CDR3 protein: CASSEGTGPEKLFF. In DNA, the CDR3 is TGCGCCAGCAGTGAGGGGACAGGGCCTGAAAAACTGTTTTTT.